This TCR beta chain comes out of a study of CD8+ T cells in alopecia areata. In each case, RNA was isolated and then reverse transcribed into cDNA as the sequencing template. The data were produced by immunoSEQ multiplex PCR, yet TCRdb's version contains in-frame clones alone and is incomplete. This sample has 120,000 or so clones, with less than 50% found just once. Sampling of alopecia areata patients yielded lesional scalp punch biopsies as well as peripheral blood. This CDR3 comprises 12 residues. Germline loops: CDR1 SNHLY, CDR2 FYNNEI. V was clipped by 8 bases and J by 3 bases, with 10 bases between them.

The source is a human donor with alopecia areata. Sequencing used NKG2D-low CD8+ T cells sorted from blood. This sequence joins TRBV2 and TRBJ2-5; maybe TRBD2 (5 bases). The CDR3 reads CASHRGKETQYF. CDR3 nucleotides: TGTGCCAGCCACCGGGGTAAAGAGACCCAGTACTTC.